The entry below describes one TCR beta chain. Its specificity is not known. This record belongs to a study of T cell repertoires in cytomegalovirus infection. On the study more broadly: CMV epitopes that were recently identified and HLA-C-restricted were used alongside well-studied HLA-B-restricted ones. Evidence of both CMV infection and a matching HLA type came from public TCR beta signatures.

CDR1 is MNHEY and CDR2 is SVGEGT in the germline V gene. The CDR3 sequence is 17 residues long. Trimming cost V 2 bases and J 7 bases; bases outside gene matches: 11. Notes on the study in general: What dominated the ex vivo response were HLA-C-restricted CMV-specific TCR beta clonotypes. Summed frequency of shared TCR beta families picked out CMV carriers who also had the relevant HLA.

TCRdb processed the reads anew with MiXCR; each CDR3 protein has one entry. Of approximately 1,000,000 distinct CDR3 sequences listed, approximately 31% were seen once; the top ten hold roughly 13%. The chain is built from TRBV6-2 or TRBV6-3 and TRBJ1-6; TRBD1 agrees at 7 bases. The TCR was taken from a human donor in good health (CMV status not recorded). Some clones in this sample may be carry-over from other donors' samples. Material: cultured CD8+ T cells from PBMCs, obtained from culture after CMV antigen stimulation. The chain's CDR3 is CASSYAVGTVSNSPLHF. CDR3 coding DNA: TGTGCCAGCAGTTACGCCGTCGGGACAGTCTCGAATTCACCCCTCCACTTT.